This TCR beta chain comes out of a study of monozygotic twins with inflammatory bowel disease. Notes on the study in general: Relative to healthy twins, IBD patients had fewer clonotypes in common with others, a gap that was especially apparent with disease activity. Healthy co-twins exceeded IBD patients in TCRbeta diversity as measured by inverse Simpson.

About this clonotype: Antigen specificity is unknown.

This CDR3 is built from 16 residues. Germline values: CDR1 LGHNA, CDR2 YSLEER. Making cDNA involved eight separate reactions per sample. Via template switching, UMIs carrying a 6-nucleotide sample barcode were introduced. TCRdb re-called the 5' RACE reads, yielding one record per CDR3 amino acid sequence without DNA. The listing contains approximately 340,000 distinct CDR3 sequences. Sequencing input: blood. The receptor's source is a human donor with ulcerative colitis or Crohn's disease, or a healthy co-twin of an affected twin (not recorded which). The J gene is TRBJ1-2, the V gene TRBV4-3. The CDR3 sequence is CASSQLVQLTNYGYTF.